The present T cell receptor beta chain was sequenced within a study of blood T cell repertoires in COVID-19 (dated by TCRdb to the early 2020s). Background for the entire study: Samples covering the acute and convalescent phases of COVID-19 were provided by collaborators in the United States, Italy and Spain. The samples were drawn from two sources: the first 160 participants of the ongoing ImmuneRACE study, and 1,254 subjects contributed by 6 global collaborators. Nearly every sample came with metadata listing a de-identified subject ID, COVID-19 status, age in years and sex. The material from the prospective study consisted of cDNA or gDNA derived from T cells, B-cell-depleted T cells, or PBMCs. Subjects who had been exposed to COVID-19, were actively infected with it, or had recovered from it provided the deeply sampled blood TCRbeta repertoires that made up the dataset. The repertoires were released in a freely available public database meant as a resource for research on the immune response to SARS-CoV-2. HLA class I and class II types, where available, came from metadata supplied by the sample provider rather than from assay-based typing.

One collaborating source in Seattle enrolled patients while the patients were actively infected and followed the patients over time throughout the course of disease. Collaborating institutions collected whole blood in K2EDTA tubes following their own protocols. For TCRbeta analysis, collaborators shipped samples in one of three forms: frozen whole blood, isolated PBMCs, or DNA extracted from either of those sample types. The CDR3 spans 13 residues, from the cysteine through the phenylalanine. Only the CDR3 portion is preserved as DNA: 39 bases, with reading frame beginning at the first base. Germline trimming amounts to 5 bases on V and 16 bases on J, with 14 as the count of junction bases outside the gene matches. The study at large found these results: The quantity of clinical and demographic metadata differed by source and by participant and was supplied without curation.

As to this clone: The clone's antigen remains unknown. No quality values exist for individual bases; no much larger clone is one base distant.

TCRbeta CDR3 regions were amplified from genomic DNA using the immunoSEQ Assay, a bias-controlled multiplex PCR. Per the original workflow: Within the assay, amplification of reference gene primers was used to estimate how many nucleated cells each sample contained. To quantify the absolute abundance of each unique TCRbeta CDR3 rearrangement, sequence reads were collapsed and filtered. For each sample, productive Simpson clonality was calculated by taking the square root of Simpson's diversity index across productive rearrangements. This is the immuneACCESS table as TCRdb keeps it, with only in-frame sequences that have V and J called. A part of the clones is gone; compared with another copy, unresolved V genes explain less than half, and the rest is unexplained. V, J and clone size were drawn from that table, and D and trimming were deduced from the DNA. The sample has under 250,000 clones on record, roughly 86% of them singletons. The ten largest clones represent roughly 5.2% of the sample.

Sequenced: peripheral blood. The chain uses TRBV12-3 or TRBV12-4 and TRBJ2-4, with TRBD1 identical over 7 junction bases. This receptor was taken from a woman older than 75 with COVID-19, enrolled during active disease. The CDR3 corresponds to CASSPTGRGHVYF. The bases read TGTGCCAGCAGTCCCACGGGTAGGGGGCACGTTTACTTC.